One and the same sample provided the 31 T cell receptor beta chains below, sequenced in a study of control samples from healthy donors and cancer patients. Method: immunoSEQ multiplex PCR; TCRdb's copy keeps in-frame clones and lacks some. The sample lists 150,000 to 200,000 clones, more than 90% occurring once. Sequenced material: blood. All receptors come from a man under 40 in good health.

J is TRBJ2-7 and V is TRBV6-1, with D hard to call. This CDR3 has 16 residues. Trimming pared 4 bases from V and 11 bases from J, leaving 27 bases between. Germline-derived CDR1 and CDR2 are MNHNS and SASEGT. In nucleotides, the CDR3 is TGTGCCAGCAGTGTCGCTTCTCAGGCCCCCCCATCTGCGGAGTACTTC. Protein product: CASSVASQAPPSAEYF.

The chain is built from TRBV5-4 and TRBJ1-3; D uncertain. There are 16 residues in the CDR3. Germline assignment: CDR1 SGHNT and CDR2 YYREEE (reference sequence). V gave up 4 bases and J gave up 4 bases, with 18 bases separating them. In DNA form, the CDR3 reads TGTGCCAGCAGCCGTGATGCGAGGGCGGGCGGAAACACCATATATTTT. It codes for CASSRDARAGGNTIYF.

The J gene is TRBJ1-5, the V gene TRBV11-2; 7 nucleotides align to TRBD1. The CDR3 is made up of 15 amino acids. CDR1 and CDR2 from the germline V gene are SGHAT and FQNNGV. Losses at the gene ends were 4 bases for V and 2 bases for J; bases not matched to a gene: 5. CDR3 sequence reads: CASSSQGEGNQPQHF. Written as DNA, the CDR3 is TGTGCCAGCAGCTCCCAGGGGGAAGGCAATCAGCCCCAGCATTTT.

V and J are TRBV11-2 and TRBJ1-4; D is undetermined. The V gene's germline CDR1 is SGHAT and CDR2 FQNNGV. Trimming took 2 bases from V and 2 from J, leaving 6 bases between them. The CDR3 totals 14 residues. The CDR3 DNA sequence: TGTGCCAGCAGCTTAATGCTTACTAATGAAAAACTGTTTTTT. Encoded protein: CASSLMLTNEKLFF.

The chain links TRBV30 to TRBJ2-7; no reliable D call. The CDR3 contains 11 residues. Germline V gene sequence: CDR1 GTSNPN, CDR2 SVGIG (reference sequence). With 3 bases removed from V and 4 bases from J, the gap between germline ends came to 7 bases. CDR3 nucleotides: TGTGCCTGGAGCTCTCAATACGAGCAGTACTTC. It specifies CAWSSQYEQYF.

In nucleotides, the CDR3 is TGTGCCAGCATCAGGGGGACAGGGGGAGAAGCTTTCTTT. Its translation: CASIRGTGGEAFF. The chain recombines TRBV3-1 (or the pseudogene TRBV3-2) with TRBJ1-1; 11 positions agree with TRBD1. The junction had 6 bases not matched to a gene; V was cut back by 7 bases and J by 8 bases. The CDR3 has 13 amino acids. Germline-derived CDR1 and CDR2 are LGHDT and YNNKEL (reference sequence).

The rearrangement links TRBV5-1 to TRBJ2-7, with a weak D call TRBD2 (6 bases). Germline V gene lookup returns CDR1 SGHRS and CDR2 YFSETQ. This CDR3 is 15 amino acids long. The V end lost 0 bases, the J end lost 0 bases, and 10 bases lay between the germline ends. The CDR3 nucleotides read TGCGCCAGCAGCTTGGGGCCGGGAGACTCCTACGAGCAGTACTTC. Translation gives CASSLGPGDSYEQYF.

CDR3 loop: CASSPKSGGRGDTQYF. As DNA, the CDR3 is TGTGCCAGCAGCCCGAAGTCGGGCGGGAGGGGAGATACGCAGTATTTT. This chain links TRBV14 with TRBJ2-3, with 9 bases matching TRBD2. Germline assignment: CDR1 SGHDN and CDR2 FVKESK. V shed 4 bases and J 5 bases; nucleotides not matched to a gene: 10. The CDR3 totals 16 residues.

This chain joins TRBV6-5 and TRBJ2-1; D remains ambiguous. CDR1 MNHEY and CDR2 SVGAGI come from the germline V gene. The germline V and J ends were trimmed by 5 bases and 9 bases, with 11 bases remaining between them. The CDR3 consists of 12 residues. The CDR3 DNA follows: TGTGCCAGCAGTAAAAGAATAGGTGAGCAGTTCTTC. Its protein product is CASSKRIGEQFF.

CDR3 in amino acids: CASSLGSGGDNEQFF. CDR3 nucleotide sequence: TGCGCCAGCAGCTTGGGATCAGGGGGAGACAATGAGCAGTTCTTC. The gene calls are TRBV5-1 and TRBJ2-1, with TRBD1 identical over 7 bases. Germline values: CDR1 SGHRS, CDR2 YFSETQ. This CDR3 spans 15 amino acids. Germline trimming cut 0 bases from V and 5 bases from J; bases unmatched to any gene: 5.

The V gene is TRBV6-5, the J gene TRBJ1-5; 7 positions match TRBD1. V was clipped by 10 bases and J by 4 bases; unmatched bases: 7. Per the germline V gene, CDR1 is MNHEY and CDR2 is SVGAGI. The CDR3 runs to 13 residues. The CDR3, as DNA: TGTGCCACTACGGGACAGAAAAATCAGCCCCAGCATTTT. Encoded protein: CATTGQKNQPQHF.

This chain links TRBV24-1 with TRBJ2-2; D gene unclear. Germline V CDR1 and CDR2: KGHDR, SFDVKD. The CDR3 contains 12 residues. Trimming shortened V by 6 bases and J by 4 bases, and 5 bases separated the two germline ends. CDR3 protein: CATSLSTGELFF. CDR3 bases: TGTGCCACCAGTCTCAGCACCGGGGAGCTGTTTTTT.

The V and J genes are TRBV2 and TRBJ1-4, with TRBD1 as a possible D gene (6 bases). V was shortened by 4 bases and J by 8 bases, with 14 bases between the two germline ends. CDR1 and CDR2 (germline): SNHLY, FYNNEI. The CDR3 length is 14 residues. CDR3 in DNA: TGTGCCAGCAGTGGTACAGGGCTGGGGGAAAAACTGTTTTTT. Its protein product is CASSGTGLGEKLFF. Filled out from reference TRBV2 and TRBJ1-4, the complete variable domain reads EPEVTQTPSHQVTQMGQEVILRCVPISNHLYFYWYRQILGQKVEFLVSFYNNEISEKSEIFDDQFSVERPDGSNFTLKIRSTKLEDSAMYFCASSGTGLGEKLFFGSGTQLSVL.

CDR3 region: CASSLLAPNSPLHF. The CDR3, as DNA: TGTGCCAGCAGTTTACTGGCACCAAATTCACCCCTCCACTTT. This chain uses TRBV27 with TRBJ1-6; D gene uncertain. Trimming stripped 2 bases from V and 7 bases from J, with 9 bases between. This CDR3 is built from 14 residues. CDR1 MNHEY and CDR2 SMNVEV come from the germline V gene (reference sequence).

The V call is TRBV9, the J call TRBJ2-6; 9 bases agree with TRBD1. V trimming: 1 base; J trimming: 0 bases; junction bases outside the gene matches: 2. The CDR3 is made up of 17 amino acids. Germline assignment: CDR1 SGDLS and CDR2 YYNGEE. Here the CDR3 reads CASSVTGGSSGANVLTF. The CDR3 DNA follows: TGTGCCAGCAGCGTAACAGGGGGCTCCTCTGGGGCCAACGTCCTGACTTTC. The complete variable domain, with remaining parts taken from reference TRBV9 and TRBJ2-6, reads DSGVTQTPKHLITATGQRVTLRCSPRSGDLSVYWYQQSLDQGLQFLIQYYNGEERAKGNILERFSAQQFPDLHSELNLSSLELGDSALYFCASSVTGGSSGANVLTFGAGSRLTVL.

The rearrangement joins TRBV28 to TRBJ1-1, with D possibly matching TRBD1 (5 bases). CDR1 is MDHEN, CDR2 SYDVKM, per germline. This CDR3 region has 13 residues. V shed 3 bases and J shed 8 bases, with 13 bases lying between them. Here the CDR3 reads CASSLGTPGEAFF. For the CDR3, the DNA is TGTGCCAGCAGTTTGGGGACCCCGGGGGAAGCTTTCTTT.

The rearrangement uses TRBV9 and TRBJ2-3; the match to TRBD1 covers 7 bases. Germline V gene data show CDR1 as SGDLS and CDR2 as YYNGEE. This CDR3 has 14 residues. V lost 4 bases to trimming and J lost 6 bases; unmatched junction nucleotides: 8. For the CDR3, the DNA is TGTGCCAGCAGCCACCGACAGGGAGCGGATACGCAGTATTTT. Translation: CASSHRQGADTQYF.

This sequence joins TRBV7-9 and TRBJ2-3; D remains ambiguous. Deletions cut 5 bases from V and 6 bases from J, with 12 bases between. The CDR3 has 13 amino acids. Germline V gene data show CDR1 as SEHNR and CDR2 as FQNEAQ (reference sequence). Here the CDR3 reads CASSPLPRDTQYF. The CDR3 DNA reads TGTGCCAGCAGCCCCCTCCCCCGGGATACGCAGTATTTT.

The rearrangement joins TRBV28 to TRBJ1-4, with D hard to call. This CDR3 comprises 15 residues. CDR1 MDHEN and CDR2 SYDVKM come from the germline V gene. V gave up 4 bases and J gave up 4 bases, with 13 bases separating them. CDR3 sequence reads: CASSSTAFGNEKLFF. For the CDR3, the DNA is TGTGCCAGCAGTTCCACAGCCTTCGGTAATGAAAAACTGTTTTTT. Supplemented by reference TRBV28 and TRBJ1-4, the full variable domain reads DVKVTQSSRYLVKRTGEKVFLECVQDMDHENMFWYRQDPGLGLRLIYFSYDVKMKEKGDIPEGYSVSREKKERFSLILESASTNQTSMYLCASSSTAFGNEKLFFGSGTQLSVL.

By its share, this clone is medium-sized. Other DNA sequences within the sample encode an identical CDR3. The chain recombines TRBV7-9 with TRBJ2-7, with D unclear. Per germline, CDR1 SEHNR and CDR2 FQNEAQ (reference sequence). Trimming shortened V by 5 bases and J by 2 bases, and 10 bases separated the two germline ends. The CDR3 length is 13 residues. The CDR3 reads CASSRQVAYEQYF. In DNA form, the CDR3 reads TGTGCCAGCAGCCGCCAGGTAGCCTACGAGCAGTACTTC.

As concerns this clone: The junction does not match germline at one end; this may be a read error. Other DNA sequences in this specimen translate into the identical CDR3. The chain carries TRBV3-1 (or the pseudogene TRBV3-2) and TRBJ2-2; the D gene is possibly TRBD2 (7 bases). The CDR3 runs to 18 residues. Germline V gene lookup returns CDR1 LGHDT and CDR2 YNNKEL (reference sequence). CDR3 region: CASSQEGRGPTHTGELFF. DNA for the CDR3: TGTGCTAGCAGCCAAGAGGGGCGGGGGCCAACACACACCGGGGAGCTGTTTTTT.

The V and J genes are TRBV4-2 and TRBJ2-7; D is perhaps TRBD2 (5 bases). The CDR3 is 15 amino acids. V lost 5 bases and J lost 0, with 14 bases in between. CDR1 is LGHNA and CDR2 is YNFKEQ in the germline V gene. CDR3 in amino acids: CASSSPMDSSYEQYF. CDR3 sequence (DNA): TGTGCCAGCAGCTCCCCTATGGACTCCTCCTACGAGCAGTACTTC.

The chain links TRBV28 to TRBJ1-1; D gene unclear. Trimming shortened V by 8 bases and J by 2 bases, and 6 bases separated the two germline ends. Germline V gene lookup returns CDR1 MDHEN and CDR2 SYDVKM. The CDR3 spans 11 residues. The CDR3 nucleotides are TGTGCCAGCCTACGCAACACTGAAGCTTTCTTT. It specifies CASLRNTEAFF.

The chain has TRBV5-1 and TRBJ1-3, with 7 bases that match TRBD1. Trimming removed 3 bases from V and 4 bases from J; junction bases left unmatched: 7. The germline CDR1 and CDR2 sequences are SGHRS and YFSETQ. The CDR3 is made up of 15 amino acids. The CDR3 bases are TGCGCCAGCAGCTCCACAGGGGAATCGGGAAACACCATATATTTT. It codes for CASSSTGESGNTIYF.

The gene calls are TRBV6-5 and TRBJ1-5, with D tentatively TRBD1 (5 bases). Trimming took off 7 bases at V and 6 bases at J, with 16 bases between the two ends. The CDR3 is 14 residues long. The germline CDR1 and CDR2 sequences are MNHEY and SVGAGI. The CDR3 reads CASTDRGVSQPQHF. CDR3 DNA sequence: TGTGCCAGCACCGACAGAGGCGTCAGTCAGCCCCAGCATTTT.

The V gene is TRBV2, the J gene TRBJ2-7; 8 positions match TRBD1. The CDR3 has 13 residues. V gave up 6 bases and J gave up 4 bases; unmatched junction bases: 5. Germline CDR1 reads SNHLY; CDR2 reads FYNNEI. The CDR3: CASSRGRGYEQYF. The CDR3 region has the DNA TGTGCCAGCAGCAGGGGGCGCGGTTACGAGCAGTACTTC.

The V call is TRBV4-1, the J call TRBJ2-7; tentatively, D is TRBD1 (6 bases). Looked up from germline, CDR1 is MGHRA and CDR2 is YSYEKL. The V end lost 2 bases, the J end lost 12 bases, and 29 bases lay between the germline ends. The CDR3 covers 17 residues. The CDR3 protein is CASSQPLTGILHQKRYF. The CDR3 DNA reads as TGCGCCAGCAGCCAACCGCTGACAGGAATCCTTCACCAAAAACGGTACTTC.

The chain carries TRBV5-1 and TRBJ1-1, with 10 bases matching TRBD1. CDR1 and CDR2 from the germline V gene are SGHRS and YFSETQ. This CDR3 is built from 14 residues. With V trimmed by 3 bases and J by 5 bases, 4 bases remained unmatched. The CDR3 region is CASSWDRGGTEAFF. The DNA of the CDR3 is TGCGCCAGCAGCTGGGACAGGGGAGGGACTGAAGCTTTCTTT.

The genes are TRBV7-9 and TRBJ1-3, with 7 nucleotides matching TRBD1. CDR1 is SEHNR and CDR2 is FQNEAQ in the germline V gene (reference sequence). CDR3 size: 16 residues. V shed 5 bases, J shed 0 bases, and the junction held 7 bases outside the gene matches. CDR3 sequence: CASSRDSLLSGNTIYF. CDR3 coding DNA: TGTGCCAGCAGCCGGGACAGTTTACTCTCTGGAAACACCATATATTTT.

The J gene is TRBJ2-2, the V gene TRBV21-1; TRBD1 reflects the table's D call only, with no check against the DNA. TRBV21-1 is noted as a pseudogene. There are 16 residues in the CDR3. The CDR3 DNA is TGTGCCAGCAGCACCCGGACAGGGTCTAACACCGGGGAGCTGTTTTTT. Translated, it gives CASSTRTGSNTGELFF.

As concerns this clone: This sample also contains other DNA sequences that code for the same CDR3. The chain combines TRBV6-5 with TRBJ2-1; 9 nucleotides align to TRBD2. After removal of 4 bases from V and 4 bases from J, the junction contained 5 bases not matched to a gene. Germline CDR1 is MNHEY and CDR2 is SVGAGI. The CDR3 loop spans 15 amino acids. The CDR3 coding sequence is TGTGCCAGCAGTTTGACTAGCGGAGAGTACAATGAGCAGTTCTTC. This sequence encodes CASSLTSGEYNEQFF.